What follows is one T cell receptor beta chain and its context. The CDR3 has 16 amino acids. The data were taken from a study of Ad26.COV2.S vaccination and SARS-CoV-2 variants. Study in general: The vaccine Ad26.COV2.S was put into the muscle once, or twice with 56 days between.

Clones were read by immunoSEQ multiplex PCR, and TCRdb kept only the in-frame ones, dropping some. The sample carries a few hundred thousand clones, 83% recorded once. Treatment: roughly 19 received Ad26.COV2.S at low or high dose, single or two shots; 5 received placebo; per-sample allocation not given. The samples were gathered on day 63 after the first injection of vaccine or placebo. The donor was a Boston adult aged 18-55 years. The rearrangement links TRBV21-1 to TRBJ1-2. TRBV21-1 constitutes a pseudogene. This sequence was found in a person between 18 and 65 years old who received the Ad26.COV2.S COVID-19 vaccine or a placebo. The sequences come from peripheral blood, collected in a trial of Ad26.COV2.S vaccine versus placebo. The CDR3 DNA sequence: TGTGCCAGCAGCAAAGCTAGGGCAGACCCTTGGGGTGGCTACACCTTC. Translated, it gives CASSKARADPWGGYTF.